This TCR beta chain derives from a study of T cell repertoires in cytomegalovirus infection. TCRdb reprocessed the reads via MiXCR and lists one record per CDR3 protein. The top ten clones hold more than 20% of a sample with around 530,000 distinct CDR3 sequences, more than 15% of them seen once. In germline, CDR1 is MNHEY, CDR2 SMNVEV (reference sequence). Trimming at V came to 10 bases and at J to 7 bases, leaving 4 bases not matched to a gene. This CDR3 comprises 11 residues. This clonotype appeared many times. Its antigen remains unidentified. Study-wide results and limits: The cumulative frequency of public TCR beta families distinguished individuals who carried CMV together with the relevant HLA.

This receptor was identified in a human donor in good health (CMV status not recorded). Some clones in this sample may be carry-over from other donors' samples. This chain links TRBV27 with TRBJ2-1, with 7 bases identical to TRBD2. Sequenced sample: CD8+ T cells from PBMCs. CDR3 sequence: CATLGGNEQFF. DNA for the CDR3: TGTGCCACCTTGGGAGGGAATGAGCAGTTCTTC.